These T cell receptor beta chains were read from a single sample in a study of breast tumors, draining lymph nodes, adjacent tissues. TCRdb reanalysed the multiplex PCR reads using MiXCR and keeps one entry per CDR3 protein. The repertoire holds 250,000 or so distinct CDR3 sequences, with 30% as singletons. Sequencing was done on a sample of axillary lymph node tissue. The receptors here all came from a female donor with breast cancer. Some clones in this sample may be carry-over from other donors' samples. The CDR3 runs from the conserved cysteine through the conserved F or W. A D gene is named only where the DNA matches it firmly. Size is stated for part of the rows, as once, few or many counts, or as a class when the clone is expanded.

TRBJ2-2,-,11,TRBV24-1,many,TGTGCCACCAGTGATTTAAGGGAGCTGTTTTTT,CATSDLRELFF
TRBJ2-7,-,13,TRBV12-3/TRBV12-4,many,TGTGCCAGCAGTTTCCACAGGGCCTACGAGCAGTACTTC,CASSFHRAYEQYF
TRBJ2-2,TRBD1,15,TRBV4-2,many,TGTGCCAGCAGCCCCCAGACAGGGGGGACCGGGGAGCTGTTTTTT,CASSPQTGGTGELFF
TRBJ2-1,-,14,TRBV7-9,many,TGTGCCAGCAGCTCACGGGGTGTTTACAATGAGCAGTTCTTC,CASSSRGVYNEQFF
TRBJ1-5,-,17,TRBV6-5,-,TGTGCCAGCAGTCACTCGATGGCCCAGAGGGCCAATCAGCCCCAGCATTTT,CASSHSMAQRANQPQHF
TRBJ2-5,TRBD1,14,TRBV5-6,many,TGTGCCAGCAGCTTGGTGGGACAGCCCCGGTTGTGGTACTTC,CASSLVGQPRLWYF
TRBJ1-6,-,16,TRBV2,many,TGTGCCAGCGGGGAATCAGGGAGCGGATGGAGTTCACCCCTCCACTTT,CASGESGSGWSSPLHF
TRBJ1-3,TRBD1,14,TRBV28,-,TGTGCCAGCAGTGAAATGGGACAGGGAAACACCATATATTTT,CASSEMGQGNTIYF
TRBJ1-6,-,13,TRBV2,once,TGCAGTGTCCCGGGACAATATAATTCACCCCTCCACTTT,CSVPGQYNSPLHF
TRBJ1-3,-,16,TRBV14,many,TGTGCCAGCAGCCAAGATCGGGGCTTTTCGGGAAACACCATATATTTT,CASSQDRGFSGNTIYF
TRBJ2-2,TRBD2,14,TRBV5-1,-,TGCGCCAGCAGCTTAGCGGGAGGTCAGCGGGAGCTGTTTTTT,CASSLAGGQRELFF
TRBJ2-3,-,14,TRBV9,-,TGTGCCAGCAGCGCGAGACACGCCACAGATACGCAGTATTTT,CASSARHATDTQYF
TRBJ2-2,TRBD1,14,TRBV29-1,many,TGCAGCGTGAGGGACAGGACGAACACCGGGGAGCTGTTTTTT,CSVRDRTNTGELFF
TRBJ2-5,-,16,TRBV15,many,TGTGCCACCAGCAGAGAGGGGGTGGGGGGCCAAGAGACCCAGTACTTC,CATSREGVGGQETQYF
TRBJ1-3,-,17,TRBV2,many,TGTGCCAGCAGCAGTGGCCCCCCCTTAAACTCTGGAAACACCATATATTTT,CASSSGPPLNSGNTIYF
TRBJ2-7,TRBD2,15,TRBV7-6,once,TGTGCCAGCAGCCCTGAGACTAGCGGGAGTTACGAGCAGTACTTC,CASSPETSGSYEQYF
TRBJ2-7,TRBD1,16,TRBV5-1,-,TGCGCCAGCAGTAAAGGACAGGGCGCCAGGAGCCACGAGCAGTACTTC,CASSKGQGARSHEQYF
TRBJ1-2,TRBD1,16,TRBV20-1,few,TGCAGTGTAGTTTTCCGACGGACAGGGGCCGACTATGGCTACACCTTC,CSVVFRRTGADYGYTF
TRBJ2-3,TRBD1,16,TRBV6-4,few,TGTGCCAGCAGTCCCGTCGGACAGGGAAGCACAGATACGCAGTATTTT,CASSPVGQGSTDTQYF
TRBJ2-2,-,14,TRBV20-1,many,TGCAGTGCTACATCCCCGGTGGGCACCGGGGAGCTGTTTTTT,CSATSPVGTGELFF
TRBJ1-6,-,16,TRBV7-6,-,TGTGCCAGCAGCTTAGCGGAGCCGACAGGCTCTTCACCCCTCCACTTT,CASSLAEPTGSSPLHF
TRBJ1-3,TRBD1,16,TRBV6-1,-,TGTGCCAGCAGTGGGGGTGGACAGGGGTATGGAAACACCATATATTTT,CASSGGGQGYGNTIYF
TRBJ1-4,-,14,TRBV10-3,-,TGTGCCATCAGTGAGGGACTAGCGGGGGAAAAACTGTTTTTT,CAISEGLAGEKLFF
TRBJ2-1,-,13,TRBV14,-,TGTGCCAGCAGCCAAGCTAGGTACAATGAGCAGTTCTTC,CASSQARYNEQFF
TRBJ2-2,-,13,TRBV29-1,many,TGCAGCGTTGGTGTTTTGGGTGCCGGGGAGCTGTTTTTT,CSVGVLGAGELFF